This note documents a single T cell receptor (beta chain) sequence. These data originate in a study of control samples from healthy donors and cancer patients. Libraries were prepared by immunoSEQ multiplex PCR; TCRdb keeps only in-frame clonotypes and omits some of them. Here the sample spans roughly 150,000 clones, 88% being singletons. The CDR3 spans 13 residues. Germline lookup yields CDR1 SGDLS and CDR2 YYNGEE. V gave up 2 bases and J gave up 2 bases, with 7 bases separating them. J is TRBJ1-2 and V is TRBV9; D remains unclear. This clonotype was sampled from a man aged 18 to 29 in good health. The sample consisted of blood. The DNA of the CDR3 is TGTGCCAGCAGCGTGGAGGGCAACTATGGCTACACCTTC. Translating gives CASSVEGNYGYTF.